The 3 T cell receptor beta chains presented below share a single source sample, sequenced in a study of shared clonotypes between healthy human individuals. TCRdb's table, derived via immunoSEQ multiplex PCR, lists solely in-frame clones and lacks some. In the table there are around 1,100,000 clones, about 72% of which are singletons. The sequenced sample consisted of memory CD4+ T cells from PBMCs. The subset here: CD45RA-negative fraction. The receptors originated from a man aged 18 to 35 in good health. Some clones in this sample may be carry-over from other donors' samples.

This chain uses TRBV6-1 with TRBJ2-2; either TRBD1 or TRBD2 may fit D (5 bases each). The CDR3 contains 15 residues. CDR1 and CDR2 (germline): MNHNS, SASEGT. With 7 bases removed from V and 5 bases from J, the gap between germline ends came to 17 bases. DNA of the CDR3: TGTGCCAGCATCGAAGGGACCTACGGTACCGGGGAGCTGTTTTTT. This translates into CASIEGTYGTGELFF.

V gene TRBV28 combines with J gene TRBJ1-2; possibly TRBD1 for D (5 bases). The CDR3 runs 14 residues. V gave up 5 bases and J gave up 4 bases, with 14 bases separating them. Germline assignment: CDR1 MDHEN and CDR2 SYDVKM. CDR3: CASSLTGRSYGYTF. The CDR3 region has the DNA TGTGCCAGCAGTCTAACGGGACGGAGCTATGGCTACACCTTC.

This clone showed up just once. The chain is built from TRBV5-1 and TRBJ2-1; possibly TRBD1 or TRBD2 for D (7 bases each). Per the germline V gene, CDR1 is SGHRS and CDR2 is YFSETQ. V lost 0 bases, J lost 10 bases, and 20 bases lay in between. The CDR3 extends over 16 amino acids. In DNA, the CDR3 is TGCGCCAGCAGCTTGGGGCAGGGGGGACTATACGAGGAGCAGTTCTTC. Its translation is CASSLGQGGLYEEQFF.